The rows below give T cell receptor beta chains drawn from one sample of a study of T cell responses to AZD1222 COVID-19 vaccine. TCRdb keeps only in-frame clones here, not all; method: immunoSEQ multiplex PCR. The sample has 250,000 to 300,000 clones, around 93% seen once. Sample: peripheral blood, taken 28 days after the second AZD1222 dose. The receptors were sampled from an adult who received the AZD1222 COVID-19 vaccine. Each CDR3 is given with its conserved first and last residue. The order of the fields is CDR3 DNA, CDR3 protein, clone size, V gene, J gene, D gene. D genes are given only for firm matches. Size values are once, few and many counts, or a class for expanded clones, and some rows have none.

CDR3 DNA: TGTGCCAGCAGCCTAAGCGGGGGCGGCTACACCTTC
CDR3 protein: CASSLSGGGYTF
clone size: .
V gene: TRBV3-1/TRBV3-2
J gene: TRBJ1-2
D gene: .

CDR3 DNA: TGTGCCAGCAGCAGGACTAGCGGGGCCATGAATGAGCAGTTCTTC
CDR3 protein: CASSRTSGAMNEQFF
clone size: .
V gene: TRBV7-3
J gene: TRBJ2-1
D gene: TRBD2

CDR3 DNA: TGCGCCAGCAGCCTCGACAGTCTCCGCTCTGGAAACACCATATATTTT
CDR3 protein: CASSLDSLRSGNTIYF
clone size: .
V gene: TRBV4-1
J gene: TRBJ1-3
D gene: .

CDR3 DNA: TGTGCCTCCCGGGACGGAGCTAACTATGGCTACACCTTC
CDR3 protein: CASRDGANYGYTF
clone size: .
V gene: TRBV19
J gene: TRBJ1-2
D gene: .

CDR3 DNA: TGTGCCAGCAGCTTCCGTACCATAGCCAAAAACATTCAGTACTTC
CDR3 protein: CASSFRTIAKNIQYF
clone size: .
V gene: TRBV5-8
J gene: TRBJ2-4
D gene: .

CDR3 DNA: TGCAGCGTCCAACCGGGGGGCCCCCCTGAAGAGCAGTACTTC
CDR3 protein: CSVQPGGPPEEQYF
clone size: once
V gene: TRBV29-1
J gene: TRBJ2-7
D gene: .

CDR3 DNA: TGTGTCTCAGGGACAGAAAATTATAATTCACCCCTCCACTTT
CDR3 protein: CVSGTENYNSPLHF
clone size: .
V gene: TRBV2
J gene: TRBJ1-6
D gene: TRBD1

CDR3 DNA: TGTGCCAGTAGTATGGATGGTCTAGGTACGCAGTATTTT
CDR3 protein: CASSMDGLGTQYF
clone size: .
V gene: TRBV19
J gene: TRBJ2-3
D gene: .

CDR3 DNA: TGTGCCAGCAAAACCCTATGGAATCAGCCCCAGCATTTT
CDR3 protein: CASKTLWNQPQHF
clone size: once
V gene: TRBV6-5
J gene: TRBJ1-5
D gene: .

CDR3 DNA: TGCAGCGCAAAAGGGGTTGGGCAGCCCCAGCATTTT
CDR3 protein: CSAKGVGQPQHF
clone size: .
V gene: TRBV29-1
J gene: TRBJ1-5
D gene: .

CDR3 DNA: TGCGCCAGCGGTAGACAGGGCTACGAGCAGTACTTC
CDR3 protein: CASGRQGYEQYF
clone size: .
V gene: TRBV10-2
J gene: TRBJ2-7
D gene: TRBD1

CDR3 DNA: TGTGCCACCTCGACTAGCGGGGGGAGTACAGATACGCAGTATTTT
CDR3 protein: CATSTSGGSTDTQYF
clone size: .
V gene: TRBV24-1
J gene: TRBJ2-3
D gene: TRBD2

CDR3 DNA: TGTGCCAGCAGCCAACCCTCCTGGGGGGCCCAAGAGACCCAGTACTTC
CDR3 protein: CASSQPSWGAQETQYF
clone size: .
V gene: TRBV14
J gene: TRBJ2-5
D gene: .

CDR3 DNA: TGTGCCAGCAGTGGACAGGGGGCTATCTATAATTCACCCCTCCACTTT
CDR3 protein: CASSGQGAIYNSPLHF
clone size: .
V gene: TRBV28
J gene: TRBJ1-6
D gene: TRBD1

CDR3 DNA: TGTGCCAGCAGCTTAGGGCCTAGTAATTCCTACGAGCAGTACTTC
CDR3 protein: CASSLGPSNSYEQYF
clone size: .
V gene: TRBV7-9
J gene: TRBJ2-7
D gene: .

CDR3 DNA: TGCAGCGTTGGTATGGGGGGGCATGACACTGAAGCTTTCTTT
CDR3 protein: CSVGMGGHDTEAFF
clone size: .
V gene: TRBV29-1
J gene: TRBJ1-1
D gene: .

CDR3 DNA: TGTGCCATCAGCAGGACTAGCGGGGGGCCCTCCTACGAGCAGTACTTC
CDR3 protein: CAISRTSGGPSYEQYF
clone size: once
V gene: TRBV10-3
J gene: TRBJ2-7
D gene: TRBD2

CDR3 DNA: TGTGCCAGTAGTAGGGAGTACTATGGCTACACCTTC
CDR3 protein: CASSREYYGYTF
clone size: .
V gene: TRBV19
J gene: TRBJ1-2
D gene: .

CDR3 DNA: TGCGCCAGCAGCTTGGGACAGACGACATACACTGAAGCTTTCTTT
CDR3 protein: CASSLGQTTYTEAFF
clone size: .
V gene: TRBV5-1
J gene: TRBJ1-1
D gene: .

CDR3 DNA: TGTGCCAGCATCGCCAGCGGGGGGGCCTACAATGAGCAGTTCTTC
CDR3 protein: CASIASGGAYNEQFF
clone size: .
V gene: TRBV7-9
J gene: TRBJ2-1
D gene: TRBD2

CDR3 DNA: TGTGCCAGCAGCCCCGAGGGGACACTTAACTATGGCTACACCTTC
CDR3 protein: CASSPEGTLNYGYTF
clone size: .
V gene: TRBV6-5
J gene: TRBJ1-2
D gene: .

CDR3 DNA: TGTGCCAGCAGTTCCCCGACAGGGGGGGTCAACACTGAAGCTTTCTTT
CDR3 protein: CASSSPTGGVNTEAFF
clone size: .
V gene: TRBV27
J gene: TRBJ1-1
D gene: TRBD1

CDR3 DNA: TGTGCCAGCAGCTTCCAGGGGACCTATGGCTACACCTTC
CDR3 protein: CASSFQGTYGYTF
clone size: .
V gene: TRBV7-8
J gene: TRBJ1-2
D gene: .

CDR3 DNA: TGTGCCAGCAGCGTCGGACAGGGGGATGGCTACACCTTC
CDR3 protein: CASSVGQGDGYTF
clone size: .
V gene: TRBV9
J gene: TRBJ1-2
D gene: TRBD1

CDR3 DNA: TGTGCCAGCAGCCAAGATGGGAACACTGAAGCTTTCTTT
CDR3 protein: CASSQDGNTEAFF
clone size: .
V gene: TRBV3-1/TRBV3-2
J gene: TRBJ1-1
D gene: .

CDR3 DNA: TGTGCCAGCAGCCAAGATGCGGCCTACGAGCAGTACTTC
CDR3 protein: CASSQDAAYEQYF
clone size: .
V gene: TRBV3-1/TRBV3-2
J gene: TRBJ2-7
D gene: .

CDR3 DNA: TGTGCCAGCAGTTTAATGACCCCGTATGAAAAACTGTTTTTT
CDR3 protein: CASSLMTPYEKLFF
clone size: .
V gene: TRBV27
J gene: TRBJ1-4
D gene: .

CDR3 DNA: TGTGCAAGTCGCTCGGACCTTTCGAACACCGGGGAGCTGTTTTTT
CDR3 protein: CASRSDLSNTGELFF
clone size: .
V gene: TRBV12-2
J gene: TRBJ2-2
D gene: .

CDR3 DNA: TGCGCCAGCAGATTGGAGGGGGTTAGGGAGAACTATGGCTACACCTTC
CDR3 protein: CASRLEGVRENYGYTF
clone size: .
V gene: TRBV5-1
J gene: TRBJ1-2
D gene: .

CDR3 DNA: TGTGCCAGCACCCAAGGGCTGCCCCCCTATAATTCACCCCTCCACTTT
CDR3 protein: CASTQGLPPYNSPLHF
clone size: .
V gene: TRBV27
J gene: TRBJ1-6
D gene: .

CDR3 DNA: TGTGCCAGCAGCCAAGATGGGGGACGGGCAGGTAGCACCGGGGAGCTGTTTTTT
CDR3 protein: CASSQDGGRAGSTGELFF
clone size: .
V gene: TRBV3-1/TRBV3-2
J gene: TRBJ2-2
D gene: .

CDR3 DNA: TGTGCCAGCAGCCCGCCACTAGCGCCGGAGGAGACCCAGTACTTC
CDR3 protein: CASSPPLAPEETQYF
clone size: .
V gene: TRBV11-2
J gene: TRBJ2-5
D gene: TRBD2

CDR3 DNA: TGCGCCAGCAGCTTTTCCCAGGGGGTCACTGAAGCTTTCTTT
CDR3 protein: CASSFSQGVTEAFF
clone size: .
V gene: TRBV5-1
J gene: TRBJ1-1
D gene: TRBD1

CDR3 DNA: TGTGCCAGCAGTTTAGAGGGGGCGGCAACTAATGAAAAACTGTTTTTT
CDR3 protein: CASSLEGAATNEKLFF
clone size: .
V gene: TRBV28
J gene: TRBJ1-4
D gene: TRBD1

CDR3 DNA: TGCGCCAGCAGCTCCCAGGGCCCCTACAATGAGCAGTTCTTC
CDR3 protein: CASSSQGPYNEQFF
clone size: .
V gene: TRBV5-1
J gene: TRBJ2-1
D gene: .

CDR3 DNA: TGTGCCAGCAGTCAAGGGAGCGGGGTGGTCCGGGATACGCAGTATTTT
CDR3 protein: CASSQGSGVVRDTQYF
clone size: .
V gene: TRBV7-8
J gene: TRBJ2-3
D gene: TRBD2

CDR3 DNA: TGTGCCAGCAGTGACTTGAGCTCTGGGGCCAACGTCCTGACTTTC
CDR3 protein: CASSDLSSGANVLTF
clone size: .
V gene: TRBV28
J gene: TRBJ2-6
D gene: .

CDR3 DNA: TGTGCCAGCAGCCCCCAGCCGACTAGCGGGATTGAAGATACGCAGTATTTT
CDR3 protein: CASSPQPTSGIEDTQYF
clone size: .
V gene: TRBV5-5
J gene: TRBJ2-3
D gene: TRBD2

CDR3 DNA: TGCGCCAGCAGGACTAGCGGGGGCGACAATGAGCAGTTCTTC
CDR3 protein: CASRTSGGDNEQFF
clone size: .
V gene: TRBV5-1
J gene: TRBJ2-1
D gene: TRBD2

CDR3 DNA: TGTGCCAGCTCACCAGGGCGGCACACTGAAGCTTTCTTT
CDR3 protein: CASSPGRHTEAFF
clone size: .
V gene: TRBV18
J gene: TRBJ1-1
D gene: .

CDR3 DNA: TGCGCCAGCAGCTCCGGAGCGGCCTCTCTGTTTAATGAGCAGTTCTTC
CDR3 protein: CASSSGAASLFNEQFF
clone size: once
V gene: TRBV5-1
J gene: TRBJ2-1
D gene: .

CDR3 DNA: TGTGCCAGCAGCCCCGCGGGAGGCGAGGAGCAGTTCTTC
CDR3 protein: CASSPAGGEEQFF
clone size: .
V gene: TRBV5-6
J gene: TRBJ2-1
D gene: TRBD2

CDR3 DNA: TGTGCCTGGAGTATGCAGGGGAATCAGCCCCAGCATTTT
CDR3 protein: CAWSMQGNQPQHF
clone size: .
V gene: TRBV30
J gene: TRBJ1-5
D gene: .

CDR3 DNA: TGTGCCAGCAGCCCCATTGAGGGGAGTACAGATACGCAGTATTTT
CDR3 protein: CASSPIEGSTDTQYF
clone size: .
V gene: TRBV9
J gene: TRBJ2-3
D gene: .

CDR3 DNA: TGTGCCAGCAGTTTAATGGGCGGGAGTCCCCGGCAGTTCTTC
CDR3 protein: CASSLMGGSPRQFF
clone size: .
V gene: TRBV27
J gene: TRBJ2-1
D gene: TRBD2

CDR3 DNA: TGTGCCAGCAGCCCTGCTTGGGCATCCACCGGGGAGCTGTTTTTT
CDR3 protein: CASSPAWASTGELFF
clone size: .
V gene: TRBV5-5
J gene: TRBJ2-2
D gene: .

CDR3 DNA: TGTGCCAGCAGTTTATTAGGGGGAACAGATACGCAGTATTTT
CDR3 protein: CASSLLGGTDTQYF
clone size: .
V gene: TRBV27
J gene: TRBJ2-3
D gene: .

CDR3 DNA: TGTGCCAGCAGCGTCGGGGCGGGGGCCGGAAACACCATATATTTT
CDR3 protein: CASSVGAGAGNTIYF
clone size: .
V gene: TRBV9
J gene: TRBJ1-3
D gene: .

CDR3 DNA: TGTGCCAGCAGCCCCGGCGGCCCGGGGACCGGGGAGCTGTTTTTT
CDR3 protein: CASSPGGPGTGELFF
clone size: .
V gene: TRBV2
J gene: TRBJ2-2
D gene: .

CDR3 DNA: TGTGCCACCAGGGCGGGTTTGTCGGACACAGATACGCAGTATTTT
CDR3 protein: CATRAGLSDTDTQYF
clone size: .
V gene: TRBV15
J gene: TRBJ2-3
D gene: .

CDR3 DNA: TGTGCCAGCAGCGTAGACTGGACAGGGAATTCACCCCTCCACTTT
CDR3 protein: CASSVDWTGNSPLHF
clone size: .
V gene: TRBV9
J gene: TRBJ1-6
D gene: TRBD1

CDR3 DNA: TGCGCCAGCAGCATAGAAGATACGCAGTATTTT
CDR3 protein: CASSIEDTQYF
clone size: .
V gene: TRBV5-1
J gene: TRBJ2-3
D gene: .

CDR3 DNA: TGTGCCAGCACCCCGGGGCCCAACACCGGGGAGCTGTTTTTT
CDR3 protein: CASTPGPNTGELFF
clone size: .
V gene: TRBV6-5
J gene: TRBJ2-2
D gene: .

CDR3 DNA: TGTGCCAGTAGTATAGATGATCCCACGGATTCACCCCTCCACTTT
CDR3 protein: CASSIDDPTDSPLHF
clone size: .
V gene: TRBV19
J gene: TRBJ1-6
D gene: .

CDR3 DNA: TGTGCCTGGAGTGTTCCCCTCTATAGGCTGAGAGCTGAAGCTTTCTTT
CDR3 protein: CAWSVPLYRLRAEAFF
clone size: .
V gene: TRBV30
J gene: TRBJ1-1
D gene: .